A single sample is the source of the 15 T cell receptor beta chains below, sequenced in a study of shared clonotypes between healthy human individuals. CD45RO negativity and positive selection for CCR7 defined naive CD8 cells, a population that excluded terminally differentiated effector memory CD45RA+ cells. The table came from immunoSEQ multiplex PCR; TCRdb's copy has only in-frame clones and leaves some out. The table shows roughly 2.1 million clones, with about 93% occurring only once. Sequencing was carried out using naive CD8+ T cells from PBMCs. The receptor set was obtained from a man aged 18-30 years in good health. Some clones in this sample may be carry-over from other donors' samples.

In this sample, this clone turned up once. The chain employs TRBV10-1 and TRBJ2-1; 15 bases line up with TRBD2. In germline, CDR1 is WNHNN, CDR2 SYGVQD (reference sequence). J lost 7 bases, V lost 3 bases, and 10 bases had no gene match. The CDR3 totals 18 residues. The CDR3 region is CASSDLRGLAGGSNEQFF. Written as DNA, the CDR3 is TGCGCCAGCAGTGATCTAAGGGGACTAGCGGGAGGCTCTAATGAGCAGTTCTTC.

V usage is TRBV27 and J usage is TRBJ1-2; a weak D match, TRBD1 (6 bases). CDR1 MNHEY and CDR2 SMNVEV come from the germline V gene (reference sequence). V was clipped by 0 bases and J by 4 bases, with 12 bases between them. CDR3 length equals 15 residues. CDR3 sequence (DNA): TGTGCCAGCAGTTTATCCGGGGGGCGGACCTATGGCTACACCTTC. Translation: CASSLSGGRTYGYTF.

This clone was counted a single time. Other DNA sequences of this sample code for an identical CDR3. V gene TRBV28 combines with J gene TRBJ2-7; 8 bases are a match to TRBD1. Germline lookup yields CDR1 MDHEN and CDR2 SYDVKM. CDR3 size: 14 residues. The V and J ends lost 5 bases and 3 bases, in that order; junction bases with no gene match: 6. The chain's CDR3 is CASSPPGGGYEQYF. The CDR3 coding sequence is TGTGCCAGCAGTCCCCCAGGGGGCGGCTACGAGCAGTACTTC.

The chain employs TRBV4-3 and TRBJ2-3; 9 positions agree with TRBD2. V lost 0 bases, J lost 3 bases, and 7 bases stayed unmatched. Germline V CDR1 and CDR2: LGHNA, YSLEER. The CDR3 consists of 17 residues. This CDR3 reads CASSQEVSGSLTDTQYF. CDR3 DNA: TGCGCCAGCAGCCAAGAGGTTAGCGGGAGTTTGACAGATACGCAGTATTTT.

The V call is TRBV27, the J call TRBJ2-5, with TRBD2 as a possible D gene (5 bases). Germline CDR1 and CDR2: MNHEY and SMNVEV (reference sequence). The CDR3 has 16 residues. V lost 3 bases and J lost 5, with 19 bases in between. The CDR3 coding sequence is TGTGCCAGCAGTTTTGAGTTTGGCGGGCAGCGGGAGACCCAGTACTTC. It encodes CASSFEFGGQRETQYF.

V gene TRBV9 combines with J gene TRBJ2-2, with 9 bases lining up with TRBD1. With 2 bases clipped from V and 2 bases from J, the junction kept 7 bases outside the gene matches. CDR1 SGDLS and CDR2 YYNGEE come from the germline V gene. The CDR3 loop spans 17 amino acids. For the CDR3, the DNA is TGTGCCAGCAGCGTTAGTCGGGACAGGGTAAACACCGGGGAGCTGTTTTTT. It encodes CASSVSRDRVNTGELFF.

V usage is TRBV18 and J usage is TRBJ2-7; no clear D. The germline V gene encodes CDR1 KGHSH and CDR2 LQKENI. This CDR3 contains 15 residues. Between the trimmed V and J ends, which lost 1 base and 5 bases, there was a span of 15 bases. Written as DNA, the CDR3 is TGTGCCAGCTCACCACGGGTGGGCAGGACCGACGAGCAGTACTTC. Encoded protein: CASSPRVGRTDEQYF.

The rearrangement joins TRBV27 to TRBJ2-7, with 7 bases aligning to TRBD2. V gave up 4 bases and J gave up 6 bases; unmatched junction bases: 9. From germline, CDR1 is MNHEY and CDR2 SMNVEV (reference sequence). The CDR3 is made up of 14 amino acids. CDR3 sequence reads: CASSSRGRGGEQYF. CDR3 nucleotide sequence: TGTGCCAGCAGTTCAAGAGGCCGCGGGGGCGAGCAGTACTTC.

This chain uses TRBV5-1 with TRBJ2-7, with a weak D call TRBD2 (7 bases). The length of the CDR3 is 15 residues. Germline V gene data show CDR1 as SGHRS and CDR2 as YFSETQ. The CDR3 DNA is TGCCCGAACTGGAACAGGGCGGGAGCGTACTACGAGCAGTACTTC. Translated, it gives CPNWNRAGAYYEQYF.

The chain combines TRBV5-6 with TRBJ2-1, with 7 bases fitting TRBD2. With 3 bases clipped from V and 8 bases from J, the junction kept 14 bases outside the gene matches. Germline CDR1 SGHDT, CDR2 YYEEEE. This CDR3 region has 16 residues. The CDR3 nucleotides are TGTGCCAGCAGCTACCCCCGGGCGGGAGAGACCTATGAGCAGTTCTTC. Residues: CASSYPRAGETYEQFF.

This rearrangement joins TRBV27 to TRBJ2-1, with a tentative D call TRBD2 (6 bases). V dropped 6 bases and J dropped 3 bases, with 21 bases sitting between them. From germline, CDR1 is MNHEY and CDR2 SMNVEV (reference sequence). The CDR3 sequence is 17 residues long. CDR3: CASSSVGEVPVYNEQFF. The CDR3 region has the DNA TGTGCCAGCAGCTCGGTGGGGGAGGTGCCCGTCTACAATGAGCAGTTCTTC.

The chain has TRBV10-2 and TRBJ2-1, with D unresolved. Trimming removed 5 bases at V and 6 bases at J, with 11 bases between. From germline, CDR1 is WSHSY and CDR2 SAAADI. The CDR3 sequence is 13 residues long. The CDR3 loop reads CASSWMDTNEQFF. The CDR3 nucleotides read TGCGCCAGCAGTTGGATGGATACCAATGAGCAGTTCTTC.

With respect to this clone: The same CDR3 is also encoded by other DNA sequences in this sample. The chain links TRBV27 to TRBJ2-2, with D maybe TRBD2 (5 bases). This CDR3 spans 15 amino acids. The V end lost 5 bases, the J end lost 2 bases, and 12 bases lay between the germline ends. Germline CDR1 and CDR2: MNHEY and SMNVEV (reference sequence). This chain's CDR3 is CASSLLAVNTGELFF. DNA for the CDR3: TGTGCCAGCAGTCTCCTAGCTGTAAACACCGGGGAGCTGTTTTTT.

The chain uses TRBV4-1 and TRBJ1-1, with a weak D call TRBD1 (5 bases). Between the trimmed V and J ends, which lost 1 base and 3 bases, there was a span of 21 bases. The CDR3 is 18 residues long. From germline, CDR1 is MGHRA and CDR2 YSYEKL. CDR3 sequence (DNA): TGCGCCAGCAGCCAAGGACTGCCGAGGATCAGGGCAGACACTGAAGCTTTCTTT. Protein: CASSQGLPRIRADTEAFF.

This sequence joins TRBV4-2 and TRBJ2-7; 11 positions agree with TRBD2. V was clipped by 4 bases and J by 1 base; unmatched bases: 9. Germline CDR1 LGHNA, CDR2 YNFKEQ. The CDR3 consists of 17 residues. In nucleotides, the CDR3 is TGTGCCAGCAGCCCCACCCCCCGACTAGCGGGGTCCTACGAGCAGTACTTC. It specifies CASSPTPRLAGSYEQYF.